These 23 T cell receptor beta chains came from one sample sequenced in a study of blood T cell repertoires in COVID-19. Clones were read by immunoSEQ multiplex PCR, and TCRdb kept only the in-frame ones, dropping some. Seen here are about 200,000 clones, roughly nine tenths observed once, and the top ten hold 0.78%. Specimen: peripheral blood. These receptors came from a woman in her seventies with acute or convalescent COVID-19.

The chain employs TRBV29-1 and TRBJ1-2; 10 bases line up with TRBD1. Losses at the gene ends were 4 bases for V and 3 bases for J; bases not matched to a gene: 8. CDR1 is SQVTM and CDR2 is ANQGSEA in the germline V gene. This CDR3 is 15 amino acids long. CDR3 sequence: CSVVNPGQGYYGYTF. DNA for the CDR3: TGCAGCGTTGTGAATCCGGGACAGGGGTACTATGGCTACACCTTC.

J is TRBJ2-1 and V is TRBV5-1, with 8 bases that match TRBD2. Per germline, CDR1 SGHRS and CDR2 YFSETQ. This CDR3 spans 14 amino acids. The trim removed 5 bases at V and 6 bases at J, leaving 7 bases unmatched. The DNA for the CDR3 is TGCGCCAGCAGTCGGGCTAGCGGGCTCAATGAGCAGTTCTTC. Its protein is CASSRASGLNEQFF.

CDR3 in DNA: TGTGCCAGCAGTCGAGGCGGGCAGGGGAGAAATGAGCAGTTCTTC. Translated: CASSRGGQGRNEQFF. The V call is TRBV6-2 or TRBV6-3, the J call TRBJ2-1, with a possible D match to TRBD1 (6 bases). The V gene's germline CDR1 is MNHEY and CDR2 SVGEGT. This CDR3 comprises 15 residues. Trimming took off 5 bases at V and 7 bases at J, with 18 bases between the two ends.

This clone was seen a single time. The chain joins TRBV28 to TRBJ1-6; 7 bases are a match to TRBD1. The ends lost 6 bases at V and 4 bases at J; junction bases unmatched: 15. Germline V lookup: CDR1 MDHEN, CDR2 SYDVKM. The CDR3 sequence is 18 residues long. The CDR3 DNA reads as TGTGCCAGCAGACAAACCTTGACAGGGTCTTCTTATAATTCACCCCTCCACTTT. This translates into CASRQTLTGSSYNSPLHF.

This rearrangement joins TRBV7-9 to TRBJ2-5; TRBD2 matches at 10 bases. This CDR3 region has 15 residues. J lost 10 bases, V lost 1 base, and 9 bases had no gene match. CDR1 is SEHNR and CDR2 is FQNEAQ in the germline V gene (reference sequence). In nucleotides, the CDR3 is TGTGCCAGCAGCTTAGGAGCTAGCGGGGGCTCCGGCCAGTACTTC. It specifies CASSLGASGGSGQYF.

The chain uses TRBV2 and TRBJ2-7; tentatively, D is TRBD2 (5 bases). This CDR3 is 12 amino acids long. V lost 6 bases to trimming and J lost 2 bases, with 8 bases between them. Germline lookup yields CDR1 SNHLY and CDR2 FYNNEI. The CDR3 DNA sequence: TGTGCCAGCAGCCTAGCCGCCTACGAGCAGTACTTC. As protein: CASSLAAYEQYF.

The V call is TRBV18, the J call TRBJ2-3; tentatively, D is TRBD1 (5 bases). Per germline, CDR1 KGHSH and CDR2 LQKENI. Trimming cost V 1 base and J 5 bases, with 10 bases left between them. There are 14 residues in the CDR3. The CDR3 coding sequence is TGTGCCAGCTCACCACTGCAGGGCGTAGATACGCAGTATTTT. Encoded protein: CASSPLQGVDTQYF.

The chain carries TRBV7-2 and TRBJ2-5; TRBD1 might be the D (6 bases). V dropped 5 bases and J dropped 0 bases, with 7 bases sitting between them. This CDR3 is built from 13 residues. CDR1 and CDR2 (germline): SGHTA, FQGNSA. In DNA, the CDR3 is TGTGCCAGCAGCGGGACATACCAAGAGACCCAGTACTTC. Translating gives CASSGTYQETQYF. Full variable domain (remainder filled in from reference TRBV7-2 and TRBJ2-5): GAGVSQSPSNKVTEKGKDVELRCDPISGHTALYWYRQSLGQGLEFLIYFQGNSAPDKSGLPSDRFSAERTGGSVSTLTIQRTQQEDSAVYLCASSGTYQETQYFGPGTRLLVL.

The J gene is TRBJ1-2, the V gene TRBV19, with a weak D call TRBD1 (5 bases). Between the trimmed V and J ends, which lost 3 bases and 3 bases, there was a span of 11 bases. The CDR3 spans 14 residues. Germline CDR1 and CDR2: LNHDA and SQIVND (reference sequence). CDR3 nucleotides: TGTGCCAGTAGTATTCCAGGGATAGACTATGGCTACACCTTC. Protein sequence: CASSIPGIDYGYTF.

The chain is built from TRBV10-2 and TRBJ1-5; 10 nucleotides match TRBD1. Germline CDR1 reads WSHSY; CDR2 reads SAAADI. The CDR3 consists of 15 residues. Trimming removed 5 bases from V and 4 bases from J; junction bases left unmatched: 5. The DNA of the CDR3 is TGCGCCAGCAGTCGACAGGGGGCGCCTAATCAGCCCCAGCATTTT. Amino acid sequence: CASSRQGAPNQPQHF.

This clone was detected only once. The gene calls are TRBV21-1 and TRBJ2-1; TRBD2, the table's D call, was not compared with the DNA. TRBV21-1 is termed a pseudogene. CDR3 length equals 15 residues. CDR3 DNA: TGTGCCAGCAGCAACCTAGCGGGAGGGCGAAGGGTGCAGTTCTTC. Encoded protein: CASSNLAGGRRVQFF.

The CDR3 spells CSVAGQRGSPLHF. The CDR3 region has the DNA TGCAGCGTTGCGGGACAGCGCGGTTCACCCCTCCACTTT. The V gene is TRBV29-1, the J gene TRBJ1-6, with 7 bases aligning to TRBD1. The V segment lost 4 bases and the J segment 9 bases; nucleotides outside the gene matches: 6. Germline CDR1 SQVTM, CDR2 ANQGSEA. This CDR3 is 13 amino acids long.

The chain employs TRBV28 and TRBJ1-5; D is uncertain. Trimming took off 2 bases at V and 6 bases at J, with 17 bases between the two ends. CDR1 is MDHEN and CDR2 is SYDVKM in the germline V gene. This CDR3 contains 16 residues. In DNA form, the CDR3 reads TGTGCCAGCAGTTTACTCGGCAGTCGAGAGGGTCAGCCCCAGCATTTT. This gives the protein CASSLLGSREGQPQHF.

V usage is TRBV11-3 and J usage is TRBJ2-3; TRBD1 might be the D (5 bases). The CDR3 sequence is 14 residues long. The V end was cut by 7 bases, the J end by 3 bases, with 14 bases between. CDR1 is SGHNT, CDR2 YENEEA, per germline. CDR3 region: CASTPEQGTDTQYF. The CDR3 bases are TGTGCCAGCACCCCGGAGCAGGGAACAGATACGCAGTATTTT.

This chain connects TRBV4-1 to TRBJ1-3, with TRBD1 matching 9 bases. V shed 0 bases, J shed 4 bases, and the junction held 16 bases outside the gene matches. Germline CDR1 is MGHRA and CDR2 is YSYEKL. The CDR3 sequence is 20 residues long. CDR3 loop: CASSQDRGTGRIRGGNTIYF. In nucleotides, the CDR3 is TGCGCCAGCAGCCAAGATCGGGGGACAGGGCGAATACGGGGCGGAAACACCATATATTTT.

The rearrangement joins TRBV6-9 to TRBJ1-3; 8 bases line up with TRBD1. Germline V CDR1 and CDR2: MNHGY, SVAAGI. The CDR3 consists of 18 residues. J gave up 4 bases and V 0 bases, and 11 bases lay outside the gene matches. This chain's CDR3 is CASSYSALDRVSGNTIYF. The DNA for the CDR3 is TGTGCCAGCAGTTATTCTGCCCTGGACAGGGTCTCCGGAAACACCATATATTTT.

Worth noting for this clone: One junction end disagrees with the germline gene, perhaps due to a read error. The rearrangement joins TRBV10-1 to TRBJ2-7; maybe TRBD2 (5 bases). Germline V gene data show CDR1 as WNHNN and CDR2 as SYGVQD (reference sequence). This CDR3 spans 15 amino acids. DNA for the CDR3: TGCGCCAGCAGCGAGTGGCGGGCAGGCCTCTACGAGCAGTACTTC. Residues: CASSEWRAGLYEQYF.

The DNA for the CDR3 is TGTGCCAGCAGCGTAGCTACGGGCGACAGGGAGGACGAGCAGTACTTC. Translation: CASSVATGDREDEQYF. The gene calls are TRBV9 and TRBJ2-7, with D maybe TRBD1 (7 bases). The V end lost 0 bases, the J end lost 5 bases, and 18 bases lay between the germline ends. Looked up from germline, CDR1 is SGDLS and CDR2 is YYNGEE. CDR3 length: 16 residues.

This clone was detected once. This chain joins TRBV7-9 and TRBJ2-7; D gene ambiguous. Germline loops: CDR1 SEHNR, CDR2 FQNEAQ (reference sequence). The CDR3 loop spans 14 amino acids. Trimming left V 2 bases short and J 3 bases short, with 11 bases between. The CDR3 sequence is CASSLNEAVYEQYF. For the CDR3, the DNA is TGTGCCAGCAGCTTAAACGAGGCAGTCTACGAGCAGTACTTC.

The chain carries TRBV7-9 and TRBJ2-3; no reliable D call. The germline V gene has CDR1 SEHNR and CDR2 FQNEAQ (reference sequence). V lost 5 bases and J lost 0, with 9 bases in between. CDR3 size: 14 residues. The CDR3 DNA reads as TGTGCCAGCAGCGTCTGGCGGAGCACAGATACGCAGTATTTT. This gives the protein CASSVWRSTDTQYF.

CDR3 bases: TGTGCCAGCAGTGAGGACAGGGTGGAGGGCTACACCTTC. Its translation: CASSEDRVEGYTF. The chain joins TRBV2 to TRBJ1-2; 8 bases line up with TRBD1. CDR1 SNHLY and CDR2 FYNNEI come from the germline V gene. CDR3 size: 13 residues. Trimming at V came to 3 bases and at J to 8 bases, leaving 5 bases not matched to a gene.

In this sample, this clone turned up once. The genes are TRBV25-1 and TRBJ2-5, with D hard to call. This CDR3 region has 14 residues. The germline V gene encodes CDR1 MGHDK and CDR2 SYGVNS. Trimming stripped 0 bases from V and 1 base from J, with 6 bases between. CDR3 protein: CASSEYGVQETQYF. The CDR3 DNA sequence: TGTGCCAGCAGTGAATATGGAGTCCAAGAGACCCAGTACTTC.

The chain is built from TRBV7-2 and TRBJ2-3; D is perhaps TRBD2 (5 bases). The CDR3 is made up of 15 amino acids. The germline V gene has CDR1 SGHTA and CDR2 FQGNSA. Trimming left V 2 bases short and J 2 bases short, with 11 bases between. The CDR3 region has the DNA TGTGCCAGCAGCTTACGGGGTCCAAACACAGATACGCAGTATTTT. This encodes CASSLRGPNTDTQYF.